This TCR beta chain was recovered during a study of blood T cell repertoires in COVID-19. About the research overall: Donors in the United States, Italy and Spain gave samples during acute or convalescent COVID-19. PBMCs, B-cell-depleted T cells, or T cells provided the cDNA or gDNA that made up the material.

CDR3 length: 16 amino acids. Germline CDR1 MGHRA, CDR2 YSYEKL. With V trimmed by 0 bases and J by 5 bases, 2 bases remained unmatched. Original processing notes: By means of reference gene primer amplification, nucleated cell counts were estimated. Clones were read by immunoSEQ multiplex PCR, and TCRdb kept only the in-frame ones, dropping some. That table supplies the V and J calls and clone size; D and trimming were determined from the DNA. The table has 120,000 or so clones, around 81% seen once. The sequenced sample was peripheral blood. The chain uses TRBV4-1 and TRBJ2-2; 11 bases map to TRBD2. This sequence was found in a woman aged 45 to 65 with acute or convalescent COVID-19. CDR3 nucleotides: TGCGCCAGCAGCCAAGAGGGACTAGCGGTAACCGGGGAGCTGTTTTTT. It codes for CASSQEGLAVTGELFF.